The 23 T cell receptor beta chains below were found in one sample sequenced in a study of blood T cell repertoires in COVID-19. TCRdb keeps only in-frame clones here, not all; method: immunoSEQ multiplex PCR. In the table there are about 220,000 clones, about 90% of which are singletons. The sample taken for sequencing was peripheral blood. Source of these receptors: a man in his forties with active or convalescent COVID-19.

The chain uses TRBV6-1 and TRBJ1-1; D gene uncertain. CDR3 length equals 18 residues. The germline V gene has CDR1 MNHNS and CDR2 SASEGT. V gave up 4 bases and J gave up 2 bases, with 23 bases separating them. The CDR3 loop reads CASSATPSKKGYNTEAFF. Here the CDR3 DNA reads TGTGCCAGCAGTGCGACTCCCTCCAAGAAAGGATATAACACTGAAGCTTTCTTT.

The J gene is TRBJ2-1, the V gene TRBV19, with 10 bases identical to TRBD1. CDR1 and CDR2 (germline): LNHDA, SQIVND (reference sequence). J was trimmed by 5 bases and V by 7 bases; bases with no gene match: 11. The CDR3 loop spans 16 amino acids. The CDR3 here is CASTHRDRGWDNEQFF. The DNA of the CDR3 is TGTGCCAGTACCCATCGGGACAGGGGTTGGGACAATGAGCAGTTCTTC.

The rearrangement links TRBV6-1 to TRBJ1-6, with D possibly TRBD1 on 6 matching bases. V dropped 2 bases and J dropped 7 bases, with 18 bases sitting between them. The CDR3 contains 17 residues. The V gene's germline CDR1 is MNHNS and CDR2 SASEGT. The CDR3 sequence is CASSELMQGFGNSPLHF. In DNA form, the CDR3 reads TGTGCCAGCAGTGAACTGATGCAGGGGTTTGGGAATTCACCCCTCCACTTT.

The chain uses TRBV30 and TRBJ2-7; TRBD2 matches 15 bases. The trim removed 3 bases at V and 6 bases at J, leaving 3 bases unmatched. Germline V gene sequence: CDR1 GTSNPN, CDR2 SVGIG (reference sequence). CDR3 length: 14 amino acids. As DNA, the CDR3 is TGTGCCTGGAGCCCGGGACTAGCGGGAGGCGAGCAGTACTTC. Translation: CAWSPGLAGGEQYF.

The chain is built from TRBV27 and TRBJ2-7; 12 nucleotides line up with TRBD1. Unmatched junction bases numbered 0, after V lost 4 bases and J lost 5 bases. The germline CDR1 and CDR2 sequences are MNHEY and SMNVEV (reference sequence). The CDR3 consists of 13 residues. CDR3 sequence reads: CASSWDRGHEQYF. The CDR3 bases are TGTGCCAGCAGTTGGGACAGGGGGCACGAGCAGTACTTC.

The chain couples TRBV19 to TRBJ1-5; no clear D gene. The ends were cut back, 3 bases at V and 0 bases at J, with 9 bases in the middle. The CDR3 length is 15 residues. Germline values: CDR1 LNHDA, CDR2 SQIVND (reference sequence). The DNA of the CDR3 is TGTGCCAGTAGTATGTCAGATTATAGCAATCAGCCCCAGCATTTT. It codes for CASSMSDYSNQPQHF.

The chain is built from TRBV9 and TRBJ1-2; TRBD1 aligns across 7 bases. With V trimmed by 4 bases and J by 2 bases, 5 bases remained unmatched. CDR3 length: 14 residues. Germline assignment: CDR1 SGDLS and CDR2 YYNGEE. CDR3 coding DNA: TGTGCCAGCAGCCTCAGGACAGGCAACTATGGCTACACCTTC. The encoded protein is CASSLRTGNYGYTF.

The V and J genes are TRBV3-1 (or the pseudogene TRBV3-2) and TRBJ1-1; TRBD1 agrees at 8 bases. V shed 4 bases and J 10 bases; nucleotides not matched to a gene: 11. Germline-derived CDR1 and CDR2 are LGHDT and YNNKEL (reference sequence). The CDR3 sequence is 14 residues long. This CDR3 is CASSRQGFFLSAFF. DNA of the CDR3: TGTGCCAGCAGCCGACAGGGGTTCTTTTTGTCAGCTTTCTTT.

The chain links TRBV7-8 to TRBJ1-2; D is unclear. Trimming took 3 bases from V and 2 from J, leaving 4 bases between them. The CDR3 contains 12 residues. Looked up from germline, CDR1 is SGHVS and CDR2 is FQNEAQ. This CDR3 is CASSFSNYGYTF. The DNA for the CDR3 is TGTGCCAGCAGCTTTTCGAACTATGGCTACACCTTC.

This rearrangement joins TRBV6-2 or TRBV6-3 to TRBJ1-2; D is perhaps TRBD1 (5 bases). Trimming removed 7 bases from V and 9 bases from J, with 21 bases in between. Germline V gives CDR1 MNHEY, CDR2 SVGEGT. This CDR3 spans 14 amino acids. In DNA, the CDR3 is TGTGCCAGCACCCCTCCCGGCAGGGCAGCGAGCTACACCTTC. Protein sequence: CASTPPGRAASYTF.

This chain joins TRBV4-2 and TRBJ2-1; 9 bases match TRBD1. The CDR3 contains 14 residues. Germline values: CDR1 LGHNA, CDR2 YNFKEQ. V lost 2 bases to trimming and J lost 8 bases; unmatched junction nucleotides: 4. CDR3 in DNA: TGTGCCAGCAGCCAACGGACAGGGGAGGATGAGCAGTTCTTC. It yields the protein CASSQRTGEDEQFF.

This clone has a single count. J is TRBJ2-3 and V is TRBV4-1; 10 nucleotides match TRBD2. This CDR3 has 15 residues. The V gene end was trimmed by 0 bases and the J gene end by 3 bases; junction bases not matched to a gene: 0. In germline, CDR1 is MGHRA, CDR2 YSYEKL. CDR3 loop: CASSQEGLATDTQYF. The CDR3 DNA follows: TGCGCCAGCAGCCAAGAGGGACTAGCGACAGATACGCAGTATTTT.

This rearrangement joins TRBV2 to TRBJ1-6; D unclear. Germline CDR1 reads SNHLY; CDR2 reads FYNNEI. The CDR3 consists of 14 residues. V was shortened by 6 bases and J by 3 bases, with 9 bases between the two germline ends. CDR3 residues: CASSSGNYNSPLHF. As DNA, the CDR3 is TGTGCCAGCAGCTCGGGGAACTATAATTCACCCCTCCACTTT.

CDR3 sequence: CASSDTGQETQYF. The CDR3 nucleotides are TGTGCCAGCAGTGATACAGGTCAAGAGACCCAGTACTTC. This sequence joins TRBV2 and TRBJ2-5, with TRBD1 as a possible D gene (5 bases). Trimming took 3 bases from V and 2 from J, leaving 7 bases between them. The CDR3 totals 13 residues. CDR1 and CDR2 (germline): SNHLY, FYNNEI.

The V call is TRBV4-1, the J call TRBJ2-2; 10 bases map to TRBD1. Germline V lookup: CDR1 MGHRA, CDR2 YSYEKL. This CDR3 spans 15 amino acids. The ends lost 4 bases at V and 5 bases at J; junction bases unmatched: 4. The CDR3 nucleotides read TGCGCCAGCAGCCTCGGACAGGGGGGAACCGGGGAGCTGTTTTTT. This codes for CASSLGQGGTGELFF.

The chain has TRBV19 and TRBJ1-2; 9 nucleotides line up with TRBD1. Trimming removed 4 bases from V and 5 bases from J; junction bases left unmatched: 5. Germline V CDR1 and CDR2: LNHDA, SQIVND (reference sequence). The CDR3 is made up of 14 amino acids. This CDR3 is CASSKGQGEYGYTF. CDR3 coding DNA: TGTGCCAGTAGTAAGGGACAGGGCGAATATGGCTACACCTTC.

This clone showed up just once. This sequence joins TRBV3-1 (or the pseudogene TRBV3-2) and TRBJ1-3; tentative D call: TRBD1 (6 bases). Looked up from germline, CDR1 is LGHDT and CDR2 is YNNKEL (reference sequence). V lost 5 bases to trimming and J lost 3 bases, with 11 bases between them. The CDR3 is made up of 14 amino acids. DNA for the CDR3: TGTGCCAGCAGCAAGACAGGCGGTGGAAACACCATATATTTT. It codes for CASSKTGGGNTIYF.

The chain employs TRBV30 and TRBJ1-5, with a tentative D call TRBD1 (6 bases). The V end was cut by 0 bases, the J end by 9 bases, with 12 bases between. Germline CDR1 and CDR2: GTSNPN and SVGIG (reference sequence). The CDR3 has 13 residues. CDR3 in amino acids: CAWSVQGGWPQHF. As DNA, the CDR3 is TGTGCCTGGAGTGTACAAGGGGGTTGGCCCCAGCATTTT.

This rearrangement joins TRBV7-2 to TRBJ2-6, with TRBD1 matching over 8 bases. CDR1 and CDR2 (germline): SGHTA, FQGNSA. V lost 0 bases, J lost 2 bases, and 3 bases stayed unmatched. The CDR3 is 17 residues long. CDR3 protein: CASSLAAGGAGANVLTF. The CDR3 nucleotides are TGTGCCAGCAGCTTAGCTGCAGGGGGCGCTGGGGCCAACGTCCTGACTTTC.

The rearrangement joins TRBV7-3 to TRBJ2-5; D may be TRBD1 (6 bases). V was shortened by 1 base and J by 10 bases, with 13 bases between the two germline ends. Germline loops: CDR1 SGHTA, CDR2 FQGTGA. The CDR3 is 13 residues long. This CDR3 is CASSLSGAGDQYF. DNA for the CDR3: TGTGCCAGCAGCTTAAGTGGCGCAGGGGACCAGTACTTC.

The V gene is TRBV6-1, the J gene TRBJ2-5, with TRBD1 identical over 7 bases. The CDR3 is made up of 16 amino acids. The trim removed 4 bases at V and 5 bases at J, leaving 13 bases unmatched. Looked up from germline, CDR1 is MNHNS and CDR2 is SASEGT. This CDR3 is CASSGRQGLRVETQYF. CDR3 DNA: TGTGCCAGCAGTGGACGACAGGGCTTGAGAGTGGAGACCCAGTACTTC.

The chain has TRBV7-8 and TRBJ2-3, with a weak D call TRBD2 (6 bases). Germline CDR1 and CDR2: SGHVS and FQNEAQ. V lost 5 bases and J lost 2, with 14 bases in between. The CDR3 covers 15 residues. The CDR3 region has the DNA TGTGCCAGCAGCCCCTCGACTAGACACACAGATACGCAGTATTTT. This gives the protein CASSPSTRHTDTQYF.

The chain joins TRBV28 to TRBJ2-5; 9 bases fit TRBD2. The CDR3 totals 15 residues. The trim removed 7 bases at V and 0 bases at J, leaving 6 bases unmatched. CDR1 and CDR2 from the germline V gene are MDHEN and SYDVKM. Written as DNA, the CDR3 is TGTGCCAGCACCGAAGCGGGGGGTCACCAAGAGACCCAGTACTTC. It yields the protein CASTEAGGHQETQYF.